This T cell receptor (beta chain) was retrieved from a study of STAT5B mutations in CD4+ large granular lymphocyte leukemia. Findings and caveats of the study: No patients shared main leukemic clonotypes, though around 24% appeared at low frequency elsewhere.

In regard to this clone: The antigen is undetermined.

Authors' data handling: A productive frequency of 2.59 x 10-5 was the lowest detectable. Sequenced by immunoSEQ multiplex PCR; TCRdb stores in-frame clones only, minus some. The DNA gave D and trimming, while V, J and clone size come from that table. The repertoire holds some 32,000 clones, with less than 80% as singletons. V dropped 1 base and J dropped 2; count of bases not matched to a gene: 3. The CDR3 contains 16 residues. Germline CDR1 and CDR2: SGHDN and FVKESK. Sequences were obtained from CD4+ T cells from blood buffy coats. V usage is TRBV14 and J usage is TRBJ2-5; 11 nucleotides align to TRBD2. This receptor was taken from a human donor in good health. The CDR3 protein is CASSQGLAGGQETQYF. The CDR3 nucleotides are TGTGCCAGCAGCCAAGGGCTAGCGGGAGGACAAGAGACCCAGTACTTC.